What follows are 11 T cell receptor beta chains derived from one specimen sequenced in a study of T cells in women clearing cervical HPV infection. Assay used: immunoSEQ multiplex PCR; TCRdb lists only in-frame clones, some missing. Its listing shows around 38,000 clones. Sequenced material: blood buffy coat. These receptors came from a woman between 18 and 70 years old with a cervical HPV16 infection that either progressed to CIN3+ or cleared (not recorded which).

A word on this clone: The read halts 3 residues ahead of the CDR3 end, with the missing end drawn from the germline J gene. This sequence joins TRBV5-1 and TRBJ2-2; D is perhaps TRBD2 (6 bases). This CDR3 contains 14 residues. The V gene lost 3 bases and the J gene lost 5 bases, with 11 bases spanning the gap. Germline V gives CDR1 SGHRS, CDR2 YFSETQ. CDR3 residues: CASSYRDSTGELFF. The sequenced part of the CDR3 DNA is TGCGCCAGCAGCTACCGGGACTCGACCGGGGAG.

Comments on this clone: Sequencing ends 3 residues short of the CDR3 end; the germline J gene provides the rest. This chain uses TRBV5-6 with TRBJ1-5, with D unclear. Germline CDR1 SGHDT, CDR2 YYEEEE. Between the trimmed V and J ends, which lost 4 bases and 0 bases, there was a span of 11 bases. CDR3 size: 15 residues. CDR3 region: CASSPGHNSNQPQHF. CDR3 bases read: TGTGCCAGCAGCCCGGGTCACAATAGCAATCAGCCC.

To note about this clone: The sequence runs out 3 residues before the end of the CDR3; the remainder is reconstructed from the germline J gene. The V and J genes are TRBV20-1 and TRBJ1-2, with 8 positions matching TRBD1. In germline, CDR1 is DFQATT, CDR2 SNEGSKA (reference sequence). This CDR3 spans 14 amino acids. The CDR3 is CSARDVTGGFGYTF. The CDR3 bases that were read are TGCAGTGCTAGAGATGTAACAGGGGGTTTCGGC.

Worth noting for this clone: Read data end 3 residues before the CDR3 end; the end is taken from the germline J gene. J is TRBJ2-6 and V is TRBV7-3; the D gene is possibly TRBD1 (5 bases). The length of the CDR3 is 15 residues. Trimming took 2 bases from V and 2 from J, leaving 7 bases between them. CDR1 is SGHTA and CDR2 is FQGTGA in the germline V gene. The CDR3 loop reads CASSLQGTGANVLTF. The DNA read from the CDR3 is TGTGCCAGCAGCTTACAGGGAACTGGGGCCAACGTC.

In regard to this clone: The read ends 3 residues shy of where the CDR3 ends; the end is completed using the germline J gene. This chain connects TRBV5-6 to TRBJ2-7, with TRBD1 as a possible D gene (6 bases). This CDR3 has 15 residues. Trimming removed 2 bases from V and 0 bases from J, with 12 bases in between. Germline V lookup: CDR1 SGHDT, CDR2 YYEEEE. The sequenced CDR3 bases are TGTGCCAGCAGCTTCCTTGACAGGTCCTCCTACGAG. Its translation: CASSFLDRSSYE. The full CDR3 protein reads CASSFLDRSSYEQYF.

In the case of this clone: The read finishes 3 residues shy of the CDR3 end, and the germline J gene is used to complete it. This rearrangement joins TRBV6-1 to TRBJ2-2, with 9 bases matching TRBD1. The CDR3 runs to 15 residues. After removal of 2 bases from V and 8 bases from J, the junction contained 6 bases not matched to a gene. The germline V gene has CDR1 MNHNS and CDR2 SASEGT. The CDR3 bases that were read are TGTGCCAGCAGTGAACAGGACAGGGGATCGGGGGAG. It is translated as CASSEQDRGSGE. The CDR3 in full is CASSEQDRGSGELFF.

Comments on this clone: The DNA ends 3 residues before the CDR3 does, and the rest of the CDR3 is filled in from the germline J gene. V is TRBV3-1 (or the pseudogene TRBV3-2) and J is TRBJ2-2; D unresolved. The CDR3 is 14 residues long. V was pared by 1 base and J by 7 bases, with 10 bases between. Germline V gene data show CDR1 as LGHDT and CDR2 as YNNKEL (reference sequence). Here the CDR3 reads CASSQVYSNGELFF. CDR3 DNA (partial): TGTGCCAGCAGCCAAGTATATAGTAACGGGGAG.

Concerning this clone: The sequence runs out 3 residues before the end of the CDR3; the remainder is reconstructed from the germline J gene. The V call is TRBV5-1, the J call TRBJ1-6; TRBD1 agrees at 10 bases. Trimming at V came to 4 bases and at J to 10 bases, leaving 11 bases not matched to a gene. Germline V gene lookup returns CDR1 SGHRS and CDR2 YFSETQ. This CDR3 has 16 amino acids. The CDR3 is CASSQGQGNALSPLHF. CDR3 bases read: TGCGCCAGCAGCCAGGGACAGGGGAATGCACTATCACCC. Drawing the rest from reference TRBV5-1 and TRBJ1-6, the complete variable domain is KAGVTQTPRYLIKTRGQQVTLSCSPISGHRSVSWYQQTPGQGLQFLFEYFSETQRNKGNFPGRFSGRQFSNSRSEMNVSTLELGDSALYLCASSQGQGNALSPLHFGNGTRLTVT.

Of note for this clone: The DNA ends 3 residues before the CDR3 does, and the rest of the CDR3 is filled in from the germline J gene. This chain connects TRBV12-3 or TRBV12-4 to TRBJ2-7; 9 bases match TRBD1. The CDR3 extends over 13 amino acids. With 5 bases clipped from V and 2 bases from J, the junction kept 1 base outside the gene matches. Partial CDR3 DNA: TGTGCCAGCAGTCGGGACAGGGCCTACGAG. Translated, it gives CASSRDRAYE. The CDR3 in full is CASSRDRAYEQYF.

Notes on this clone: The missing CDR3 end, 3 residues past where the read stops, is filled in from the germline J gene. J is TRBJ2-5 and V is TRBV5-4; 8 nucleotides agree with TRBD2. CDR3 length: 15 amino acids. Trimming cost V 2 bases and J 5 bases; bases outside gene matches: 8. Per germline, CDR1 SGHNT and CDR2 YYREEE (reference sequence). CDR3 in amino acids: CASSLGLAPAETQYF. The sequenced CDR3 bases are TGTGCCAGCAGCTTAGGACTAGCCCCGGCGGAGACC.

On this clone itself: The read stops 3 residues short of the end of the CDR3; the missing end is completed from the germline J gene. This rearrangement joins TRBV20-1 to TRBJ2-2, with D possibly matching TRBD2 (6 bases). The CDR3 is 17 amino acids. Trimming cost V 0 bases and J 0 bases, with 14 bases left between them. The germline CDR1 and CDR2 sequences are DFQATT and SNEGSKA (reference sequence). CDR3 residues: CSARESERATNTGELFF. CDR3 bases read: TGCAGTGCTAGAGAATCTGAGCGGGCTACGAACACCGGGGAG.